This T cell receptor (beta chain) was profiled in a study of cytomegalovirus exposure and HLA in healthy donors (dated by TCRdb to the late 2010s). Concerning the study at large: In an earlier analysis of about 560 of the donors, 250 to 350 Gb of sequence data and about 110 million unique TCR beta sequences from about 179 million T cells were reported. Among the roughly 400 genotyped donors, around 81% belonged to the genetic ancestry cluster associated with self-reported Caucasian donors. Typing coverage differed by locus: A, B, C, DRB1 and DQB1 were typed in roughly 629-640 donors, DQA1 in about 500, DPA1 in 600 to 610, and DPB1 in roughly 470. A later analysis re-analyzed previously published TCR beta repertoires from roughly 600 donors and added high-resolution HLA genotyping to study TCR occurrence patterns. Besides the first cohort of approximately 670 subjects, a separate validation cohort made up of about 120 different subjects was used. HLA typing included class I and class II loci at four-digit resolution. Among about 400 genotyped donors of the cohort, an average of around 250,000 unique TCR beta nucleotide sequences was sequenced per donor, of which about 20% were non-productive. Every discovery cohort repertoire had been produced on one sequencing platform. To decide whether each TCR beta V gene segment behaved as functional or pseudogenic, an earlier analysis of fewer than 750 of the donors relied on high-throughput TCR beta sequencing. Using immunosequencing, the study profiled T cell repertoires from about 610 subjects and related those repertoires to cytomegalovirus serostatus. Rather than drawing on any new phenotypic data, the later analysis identified candidate immune exposures from TCR beta sequences and the way those sequences occurred across donors. Genome-wide SNP genotypes for about 65% of the roughly 670 donors were used in a later genetic analysis, which treated that subset as a discovery cohort. Because of strong linkage in the cohort, four or five DR-DQ haplotypes were treated as single units for association and clustering. Donor age, sex, ethnicity and CMV serostatus were collected together with the repertoire data. About 330 gigabases of sequencing data and around 80 million unique TCR sequences made up an early release that covered 640 HLA-typed donors. The study was designed to test whether signatures of past pathogen exposure could be identified by cataloging public T cell receptors. The study combined high-throughput TCR immunosequencing, statistical association of individual TCRs with disease status, and machine learning to predict cytomegalovirus infection status.

Findings and caveats that apply to the study as a whole: The study listed approximately 160 TCR beta chains as associated with cytomegalovirus. The cohort was sequenced for TCR beta chains only, and without alpha or paired-chain data the features that could be detected were limited. The 87-base-pair reads could not distinguish some IMGT-functional V segments, including TRBV6-2 and TRBV6-3, so those segments were excluded. In an earlier analysis of some 500 of the donors, most TCR beta V segments appeared in productive rearrangements about 87% or about 30% of the time, broadly matching IMGT annotations. An association between a missense DCLRE1C variant and V-gene and J-gene trimming of TCR beta chains was found in a later genetic analysis and replicated in an independent cohort. In a later analysis, HLA-associated TCR beta chains showed more clonal expansion and lower generation probabilities than non-associated chains that were equally common. In a later analysis, TCR association rates were found to vary across HLA loci, with the most associated TCRs seen for DRB1 alleles and the fewest for HLA-C alleles. Correlated functional status among segregating V segments might be attributable to linkage disequilibrium, but an unknown experimental factor could not be ruled out. A later genetic analysis reported fewer N-insertions in productive TCRs among donors in an Asian-associated ancestry cluster than the approximately 700-donor mean. A later analysis reported that several top co-occurrence clusters appeared linked to parvovirus B19, influenza, CMV and Epstein-Barr virus. A further reported finding was that TCR beta sequences accurately predicted the HLA-A and HLA-B alleles for most subjects in the first cohort. Because HLA typing was missing for some donors at each locus, association tests included only the typed subset. Specific HLA alleles were associated with around 18,000 TCR beta sequences at a false discovery rate of 0.05 in a later analysis. Across donors, most TCR sequences were observed very rarely, whereas some public TCRs were present in many individuals. A group of highly shared sequence variants was considered likely to be a technical artifact of the sequencing pipeline. A few of the identified cytomegalovirus-associated TCR beta chains were confirmed in vitro to be specific for cytomegalovirus antigens. According to the authors, the approach could potentially be generalized to other disease states and immunological phenotypes. In a later analysis, most CMV-associated TCR beta chains were found to appear HLA-restricted, with HLA associations seemingly driven largely by CMV exposure. When HLA alleles, especially DR and DQ, strongly co-occurred, attributing TCR associations to individual alleles was difficult. The only immune exposure information available for the cohort was CMV serostatus. Because counts were too low, about 18 rarely observed V segments, including chromosome 9 orphons, were excluded from the earlier analysis of under 650 of the donors. The presence/absence analyses assumed that sequencing depth was roughly uniform across donors, and that assumption may not be true. The classifier was reported to diagnose cytomegalovirus status with high specificity and sensitivity in both the original and validation cohorts.

The junction shows trimming of 1 base on V and 4 bases on J, and the gene matches do not reach 6 bases of it. The CDR3 covers 15 residues, taking in both the cysteine and the phenylalanine. CDR3 DNA only is kept here, 45 bases in frame from base 1. The germline V gene provides CDR1 LGHNA and CDR2 YSLEER. The cohort consisted of some 730 healthy bone marrow donors. At the time of sampling, every cohort member was nominally healthy, though immune exposures that went unrecorded were likely present. The donor tested CMV seropositive, placing the donor among the 289 seropositive members of the cohort. Every donor gave a peripheral blood sample, and the peripheral blood mononuclear cells from that sample were used for TCR beta sequencing. The Qiagen DNeasy Blood Extraction Kit was used to extract genomic DNA from the blood cell samples. Libraries were constructed by the immunoSEQ multiplex PCR assay. For the multiplex PCR, a mixture combining 60 forward primers for TCR Vbeta segments and 13 reverse primers for TCR Jbeta segments was used. The CDR3 region of rearranged TCR beta genes was amplified from genomic DNA with a multiplex PCR assay. On the Illumina HiSeq System, the amplified TCR beta libraries were sequenced as 87-base-pair reads. Processing in the source paper ran as follows. Across the 670 or so repertoires, a later analysis counted some 80 million unique TCR beta chains, some 11 million of which were shared by at least two donors. To remove PCR and sequencing errors, raw reads were error-corrected and collapsed into unique sequences using a nearest-neighbor algorithm that merged closely related sequences. V, D and J gene segments were assigned by aligning CDR3 sequences to IMGT reference sequences. For a sequence to be retained, a match of at least six nucleotides was required to both a V gene segment and a J gene segment. A rearrangement counted as productive if the CDR3 had no stop codons and remained in frame with V and J, and every other rearrangement counted as non-productive. CDR3 was defined according to IMGT convention as the region running from the second conserved V-encoded cysteine to the conserved J-encoded phenylalanine. The earlier analysis of 587 of the donors excluded sequences that lacked an unambiguous match to a single V gene segment. In an earlier analysis of around 600 of the donors, V segments were called functional above 56.7% productive rearrangements and were called segregating when the between-donor standard deviation exceeded 5%. A statistical classification framework was built for diagnosing cytomegalovirus status from the catalog of TCR beta chain sequences. A later analysis assigned V and J genes by comparing TCR nucleotide sequences with IMGT/GENE-DB human TR gene sequences. Using the TCRdist pipeline, a later analysis assigned CDR3 sequences along with most-parsimonious VDJ recombination scenarios. In a later analysis, each TCR beta chain was defined by its CDR3 amino acid sequence together with its V-gene family, and reads without a unique V-gene family were excluded. In a later analysis, approximately 590 highly shared, low-generation-probability nucleotide sequences were removed to address suspected cross-contamination and a sequencing artifact. In a later analysis, a clonal expansion index was calculated for each public chain from normalized within-repertoire ranks of inferred template counts. A later analysis computed generation probabilities with a VDJ recombination model fitted to out-of-frame rearrangements, and checked the results against IGoR. In a later analysis, TCR-TCR, TCR-HLA and TCR-CMV co-occurrence was scored with hypergeometric tests, and a repertoire-size bias correction was applied to TCR pairs. A later analysis estimated false discovery rates by permuting HLA or CMV assignments 20 times. In a later analysis, co-occurring TCRs were grouped using DBSCAN, with TCRdist sequence similarity added in when clustering inside HLA-allele-positive subsets. For co-occurrence clustering, repertoires with fewer than 30,000 or more than 120,000 public chains were excluded, along with a handful of repertoires with anomalous nucleotide sharing. TCRdb mirrors the immuneACCESS table, restricted to in-frame sequences. Some clones are absent from its copies; in checked studies, under half trace to an unresolved V gene, and the reason for the others is unknown. That table is the source of V, J and clone size, and D and trimming were worked out from the DNA. The sample data list 150,000 to 200,000 clones, and around 77% of these were observed just once. The ten largest account for under 2.5% of the sample.

A note on this clone: Its antigen remains undetermined. Per-nucleotide qualities are absent, and no much larger clonotype sits a single base away.

Sequences were obtained from PBMCs. The chain couples TRBV4-3 to TRBJ1-1, with 7 bases matching TRBD1. This clonotype was sampled from a young woman in good health and CMV-seropositive. The CDR3 reads CASSQGDRAATEAFF. In nucleotide form, the sequence is TGCGCCAGCAGCCAAGGCGACAGGGCGGCCACTGAAGCTTTCTTT.